One sample yielded the 30 T cell receptor beta chains listed below, sequenced in a study of identical twins. TCRdb called the 5' RACE reads again in MiXCR, with one record for every CDR3 protein. The sample has around 290,000 distinct CDR3 sequences, roughly 8.6% seen once. These data were likewise used in another study, on yellow fever vaccine responses in identical twins.

The source material was CD8+ T cells sorted from blood. These receptor sequences come from a woman between 18 and 30 years old in good health.

This clonotype was counted only a few times. This sequence joins TRBV30 and TRBJ2-7; possibly TRBD1 for D (6 bases). The CDR3 runs to 12 residues. V lost 2 bases and J 9 bases, leaving 14 bases between the germline ends. Looked up from germline, CDR1 is GTSNPN and CDR2 is SVGIG (reference sequence). CDR3 DNA: TGTGCCTGGAGTAAACAGGGCGTGGGGCAGTACTTC. It yields the protein CAWSKQGVGQYF.

The V gene is TRBV2, the J gene TRBJ2-7, with TRBD2 as a possible D gene (6 bases). This CDR3 has 12 residues. V was clipped by 7 bases and J by 3 bases, with 10 bases between them. CDR1 SNHLY and CDR2 FYNNEI come from the germline V gene. The CDR3 is CASKEGNYEQYF. The CDR3, as DNA: TGTGCCAGCAAGGAGGGTAACTACGAGCAGTACTTC.

This clonotype came up many times. This rearrangement joins TRBV12-3 or TRBV12-4 to TRBJ1-2, with D tentatively TRBD1 (5 bases). The V end lost 6 bases, the J end lost 6 bases, and 23 bases lay between the germline ends. CDR3 length: 16 residues. The DNA of the CDR3 is TGTGCCAGCAGCTCCTATCGGGACTCTCAATCGAATGGCTACACCTTC. Its protein product is CASSSYRDSQSNGYTF.

This clonotype was recorded at least ten times. The chain combines TRBV10-3 with TRBJ1-1, with unresolved D. The CDR3 is 12 residues long. CDR1 and CDR2 (germline): ENHRY, SYGVKD. V lost 11 bases, J lost 6 bases, and 16 bases lay in between. As DNA, the CDR3 is TGTGCCGCCGGGTCGGGAGGCCCTGAAGCTTTCTTT. Protein: CAAGSGGPEAFF.

This clonotype was counted at least ten times. V gene TRBV20-1 combines with J gene TRBJ2-7, with 9 positions matching TRBD1. The CDR3 consists of 14 residues. V shed 4 bases, J shed 3 bases, and the junction held 7 bases outside the gene matches. Looked up from germline, CDR1 is DFQATT and CDR2 is SNEGSKA (reference sequence). The CDR3 sequence is CSATRQGEDYEQYF. DNA for the CDR3: TGCAGTGCTACGCGACAGGGGGAGGACTACGAGCAGTACTTC.

This clonotype came up a few times. This chain links TRBV29-1 with TRBJ1-2; 7 bases are a match to TRBD1. Germline values: CDR1 SQVTM, CDR2 ANQGSEA. The ends lost 4 bases at V and 6 bases at J; junction bases unmatched: 2. CDR3 length: 11 residues. The chain's CDR3 is CSVADRNGYTF. In nucleotides, the CDR3 is TGCAGCGTTGCGGACAGGAATGGCTACACCTTC.

The chain couples TRBV6-1 to TRBJ2-2; the D gene is possibly TRBD2 (6 bases). The CDR3 runs 15 residues. From germline, CDR1 is MNHNS and CDR2 SASEGT. V was trimmed by 1 base and J by 6 bases, leaving 12 bases between them. The CDR3 bases are TGTGCCAGCAGTGAAGGGGGGACTGGCGCCGGGGAGCTGTTTTTT. It specifies CASSEGGTGAGELFF.

This clonotype occurred many times. V and J are TRBV11-2 and TRBJ2-5; 9 bases fit TRBD2. This CDR3 has 15 amino acids. Trimming took 4 bases from V and 5 from J; bases not matched to a gene: 8. Per the germline V gene, CDR1 is SGHAT and CDR2 is FQNNGV. The CDR3 protein is CASSSFSGGEETQYF. The CDR3 DNA follows: TGTGCCAGCAGCTCCTTTAGCGGGGGCGAGGAGACCCAGTACTTC.

This clonotype has more than one count but fewer than ten. The gene calls are TRBV9 and TRBJ1-6; D perhaps matches TRBD1 (6 bases). CDR1 SGDLS and CDR2 YYNGEE come from the germline V gene. V lost 4 bases to trimming and J lost 10 bases, with 18 bases between them. The CDR3 spans 15 residues. Here the CDR3 reads CASSPSGVSGSPLHF. CDR3 coding DNA: TGTGCCAGCAGCCCCTCAGGGGTCTCCGGGTCACCCCTCCACTTT.

The chain joins TRBV5-4 to TRBJ1-1; a possible D gene is TRBD1 (5 bases). Germline CDR1 SGHNT, CDR2 YYREEE (reference sequence). The V end lost 4 bases, the J end lost 3 bases, and 16 bases lay between the germline ends. This CDR3 comprises 15 residues. Written as DNA, the CDR3 is TGTGCCAGCAGCGTGGGGGTTGGGGCCTACACTGAAGCTTTCTTT. Its protein product is CASSVGVGAYTEAFF. Supplemented by reference TRBV5-4 and TRBJ1-1, the full variable domain reads ETGVTQSPTHLIKTRGQQVTLRCSSQSGHNTVSWYQQALGQGPQFIFQYYREEENGRGNFPPRFSGLQFPNYSSELNVNALELDDSALYLCASSVGVGAYTEAFFGQGTRLTVV.

The chain combines TRBV6-2 or TRBV6-3 with TRBJ2-5; D uncertain. CDR1 is MNHEY, CDR2 SVGEGT, per germline. The CDR3 contains 17 residues. Trimming removed 2 bases at V and 0 bases at J, with 16 bases between. CDR3 amino acids: CASSYMRAGPYQETQYF. CDR3 nucleotides: TGTGCCAGCAGTTACATGCGAGCAGGCCCGTACCAAGAGACCCAGTACTTC.

Points on this clonotype: A much bigger clone sits one base away, suggesting this may be a read error. The V call is TRBV5-1, the J call TRBJ2-7; perhaps TRBD2 as D (5 bases). The CDR3 loop spans 13 amino acids. Germline CDR1 is SGHRS and CDR2 is YFSETQ. In DNA form, the CDR3 reads TGCGCCAGCAGCTTGGTCACCCCTGGGGAGCAGCACTTC. Its translation: CASSLVTPGEQHF.

Many counts were recorded for this clonotype. V usage is TRBV9 and J usage is TRBJ2-3; D could derive from TRBD1 or TRBD2 (6 bases each). Germline loops: CDR1 SGDLS, CDR2 YYNGEE. CDR3 length: 16 residues. Trimming cost V 4 bases and J 6 bases, with 21 bases left between them. CDR3: CASSPALGGSGDTQYF. The CDR3 DNA reads as TGTGCCAGCAGCCCCGCCCTCGGGGGCTCTGGGGATACGCAGTATTTT.

In its sample, this clonotype was seen many times. The J gene is TRBJ2-7, the V gene TRBV10-3; D gene ambiguous. Deletions cut 3 bases from V and 0 bases from J, with 9 bases between. The CDR3 length is 14 residues. CDR1 and CDR2 (germline): ENHRY, SYGVKD. The CDR3: CAISDGFSSYEQYF. The CDR3 bases are TGTGCCATCAGTGACGGATTCAGCTCCTACGAGCAGTACTTC.

This clonotype was recorded at least ten times. V and J are TRBV3-1 and TRBJ1-5; D call uncertain. Trimming left V 6 bases short and J 4 bases short, with 13 bases between. Germline CDR1 LGHDT, CDR2 YNNKEL (reference sequence). This CDR3 spans 14 amino acids. CDR3 loop: CASSRSQINQPQHF. CDR3 DNA: TGTGCCAGCAGTCGTAGTCAAATAAATCAGCCCCAGCATTTT.

This clonotype was picked up a small number of times. This chain uses TRBV20-1 with TRBJ2-7; D gene unclear. The V gene lost 6 bases and the J gene lost 7 bases, with 25 bases spanning the gap. This CDR3 is built from 15 residues. Germline V gene lookup returns CDR1 DFQATT and CDR2 SNEGSKA (reference sequence). CDR3 amino acids: CSAPDFERTVGEQYF. The CDR3 DNA reads TGCAGTGCCCCCGACTTTGAGAGGACGGTTGGGGAGCAGTACTTC.

CDR3 in DNA: TGTGCCAGCAGTCCCACCAGACCCCAGGGAGGGACTGAAGCTTTCTTT. Translated, it gives CASSPTRPQGGTEAFF. The chain is built from TRBV6-1 and TRBJ1-1, with D maybe TRBD1 (5 bases). Germline V gene lookup returns CDR1 MNHNS and CDR2 SASEGT. The CDR3 is made up of 16 amino acids. V was cut by 5 bases and J by 5 bases, with 21 bases left in between.

This clonotype has a handful of counts. This chain joins TRBV5-6 and TRBJ2-7, with TRBD1 as a possible D gene (5 bases). CDR3 length: 16 residues. Germline loops: CDR1 SGHDT, CDR2 YYEEEE. Trimming left V 6 bases short and J 2 bases short, with 21 bases between. The chain's CDR3 is CASTSYYGAKPYEQYF. As DNA, the CDR3 is TGTGCCAGCACCTCTTACTATGGGGCGAAACCCTACGAGCAGTACTTC.

The table lists this clonotype with a few counts. CDR3 loop: CASSPLTGRTQETQYF. The DNA for the CDR3 is TGTGCCAGCAGCCCCTTGACTGGGAGGACCCAAGAGACCCAGTACTTC. The rearrangement uses TRBV27 and TRBJ2-5, with D possibly being TRBD2 (6 bases). The V gene lost 6 bases and the J gene lost 1 base, with 18 bases spanning the gap. The CDR3 spans 16 residues. CDR1 and CDR2 from the germline V gene are MNHEY and SMNVEV (reference sequence).

This clonotype was picked up a small number of times. The chain is built from TRBV7-6 and TRBJ1-1; 8 bases line up with TRBD1. Germline assignment: CDR1 SGHVS and CDR2 FNYEAQ. J lost 5 bases, V lost 1 base, and 15 bases had no gene match. The CDR3 has 18 residues. Here the CDR3 DNA reads TGTGCCAGCAGCTTAGGCTTTGACAGCAGAACAGGGGGTACTGAAGCTTTCTTT. It yields the protein CASSLGFDSRTGGTEAFF.

This clonotype has ten or more counts. The chain is built from TRBV4-2 and TRBJ2-1; D tentatively reads TRBD1 or TRBD2 (5 bases each). This CDR3 is built from 16 residues. Per germline, CDR1 LGHNA and CDR2 YNFKEQ. V was shortened by 0 bases and J by 0 bases, with 9 bases between the two germline ends. CDR3 sequence: CASSQDGTRSYNEQFF. The DNA of the CDR3 is TGTGCCAGCAGCCAAGATGGGACCCGCTCCTACAATGAGCAGTTCTTC.

This clonotype occurred a few times. V gene TRBV13 combines with J gene TRBJ2-7; 7 bases align to TRBD2. Germline V gives CDR1 PRHDT, CDR2 FYEKMQ (reference sequence). The CDR3 runs 15 residues. V was clipped by 5 bases and J by 0 bases; unmatched bases: 7. The chain's CDR3 is CASSTRLATSYEQYF. The CDR3 DNA reads TGTGCCAGCAGCACCCGACTAGCCACCTCCTACGAGCAGTACTTC.

The chain joins TRBV29-1 to TRBJ2-7; D possibly corresponds to TRBD2 (5 bases). The CDR3 length is 10 residues. Germline loops: CDR1 SQVTM, CDR2 ANQGSEA. Trimming cost V 7 bases and J 5 bases, with 9 bases left between them. This CDR3 is CSAGMDEQYF. As DNA, the CDR3 is TGCAGCGCGGGGATGGACGAGCAGTACTTC.

The genes are TRBV12-3 or TRBV12-4 and TRBJ2-1; 11 nucleotides align to TRBD2. After removal of 4 bases from V and 8 bases from J, the junction contained 10 bases not matched to a gene. The CDR3 has 16 residues. CDR3 in DNA: TGTGCCAGCAGTTCCCACGTTAGCGGGGGGGCCGATGAGCAGTTCTTC. As protein: CASSSHVSGGADEQFF.

The chain is built from TRBV30 and TRBJ2-7, with D perhaps TRBD2 (6 bases). V lost 7 bases and J lost 5, with 27 bases in between. The CDR3 runs to 16 residues. CDR1 is GTSNPN, CDR2 SVGIG, per germline (reference sequence). The CDR3 loop is CAYLAVPGLRKDEQYF. The DNA for the CDR3 is TGTGCCTACTTGGCTGTCCCGGGACTCCGCAAGGACGAGCAGTACTTC.

There are a few counts of this clonotype. The CDR3 spells CASKGTSGGEWSGELFF. The DNA of the CDR3 is TGTGCCAGCAAAGGGACTAGCGGGGGAGAGTGGTCCGGGGAGCTGTTTTTT. The rearrangement links TRBV6-1 to TRBJ2-2; 14 nucleotides line up with TRBD2. V trimming: 7 bases; J trimming: 6 bases; junction bases outside the gene matches: 10. CDR3 size: 17 residues. The germline CDR1 and CDR2 sequences are MNHNS and SASEGT.

This clonotype was seen only a few times. The chain recombines TRBV7-8 with TRBJ1-5, with TRBD1 matching over 10 bases. The CDR3 spans 16 residues. CDR1 and CDR2 (germline): SGHVS, FQNEAQ. After removal of 4 bases from V and 5 bases from J, the junction contained 8 bases not matched to a gene. The CDR3 DNA reads as TGTGCCAGCAGCTCAACGGAGACAGGGGGCCATCAGCCCCAGCATTTT. It encodes CASSSTETGGHQPQHF.

In its sample, this clonotype was seen a few times. The chain combines TRBV13 with TRBJ2-3, with unresolved D. Per germline, CDR1 PRHDT and CDR2 FYEKMQ (reference sequence). CDR3 length: 12 residues. V shed 5 bases and J shed 0 bases, with 3 bases lying between them. CDR3 in amino acids: CASSISTDTQYF. In nucleotides, the CDR3 is TGTGCCAGCAGCATTAGCACAGATACGCAGTATTTT.

In this sample, this clonotype turned up many times. The chain joins TRBV24-1 to TRBJ2-7; 9 nucleotides line up with TRBD1. Germline trimming cut 2 bases from V and 7 bases from J; bases unmatched to any gene: 2. The CDR3 covers 13 residues. The V gene's germline CDR1 is KGHDR and CDR2 SFDVKD. The CDR3: CATSDWGQGEQYF. As DNA, the CDR3 is TGTGCCACCAGTGATTGGGGACAGGGAGAGCAGTACTTC.

This clonotype was seen many times. The V gene is TRBV29-1, the J gene TRBJ2-7; TRBD2 is a possible D gene (7 bases). The V gene lost 0 bases and the J gene lost 2 bases, with 14 bases spanning the gap. This CDR3 is built from 15 residues. Germline loops: CDR1 SQVTM, CDR2 ANQGSEA. The CDR3, as DNA: TGCAGCGTTGAAGATGCCGGGGAGGGGGCCTACGAGCAGTACTTC. As protein: CSVEDAGEGAYEQYF.